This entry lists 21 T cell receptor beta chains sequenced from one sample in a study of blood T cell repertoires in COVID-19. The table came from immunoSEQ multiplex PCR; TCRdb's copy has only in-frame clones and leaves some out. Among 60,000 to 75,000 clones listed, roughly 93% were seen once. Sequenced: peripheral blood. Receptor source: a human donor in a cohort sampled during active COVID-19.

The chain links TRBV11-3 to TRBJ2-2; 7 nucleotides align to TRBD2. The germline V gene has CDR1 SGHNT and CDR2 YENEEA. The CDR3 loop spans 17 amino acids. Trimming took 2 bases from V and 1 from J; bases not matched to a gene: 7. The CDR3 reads CASSLSFSGVNTGELFF. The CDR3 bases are TGTGCCAGCAGCTTATCATTCAGCGGGGTGAACACCGGGGAGCTGTTTTTT.

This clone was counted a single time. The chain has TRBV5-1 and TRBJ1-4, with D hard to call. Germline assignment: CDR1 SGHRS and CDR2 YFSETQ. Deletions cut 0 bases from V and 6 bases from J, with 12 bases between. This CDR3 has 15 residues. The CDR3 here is CASSLDVTRHEKLFF. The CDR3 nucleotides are TGCGCCAGCAGCTTGGATGTGACTAGGCATGAAAAACTGTTTTTT. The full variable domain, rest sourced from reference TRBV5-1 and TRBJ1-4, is KAGVTQTPRYLIKTRGQQVTLSCSPISGHRSVSWYQQTPGQGLQFLFEYFSETQRNKGNFPGRFSGRQFSNSRSEMNVSTLELGDSALYLCASSLDVTRHEKLFFGSGTQLSVL.

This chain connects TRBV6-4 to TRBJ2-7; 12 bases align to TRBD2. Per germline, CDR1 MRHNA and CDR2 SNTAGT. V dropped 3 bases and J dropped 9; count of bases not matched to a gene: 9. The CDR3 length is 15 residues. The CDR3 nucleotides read TGTGCCAGCAGTGAGCTACTAGCGGGAGGTCTCGGGCAGTACTTC. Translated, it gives CASSELLAGGLGQYF.

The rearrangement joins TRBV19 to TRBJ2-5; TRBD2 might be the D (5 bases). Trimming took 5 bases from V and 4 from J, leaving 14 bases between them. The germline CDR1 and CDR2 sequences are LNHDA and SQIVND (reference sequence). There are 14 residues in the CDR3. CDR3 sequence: CASSPIRGGETQYF. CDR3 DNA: TGTGCCAGTAGTCCAATCAGAGGAGGAGAGACCCAGTACTTC.

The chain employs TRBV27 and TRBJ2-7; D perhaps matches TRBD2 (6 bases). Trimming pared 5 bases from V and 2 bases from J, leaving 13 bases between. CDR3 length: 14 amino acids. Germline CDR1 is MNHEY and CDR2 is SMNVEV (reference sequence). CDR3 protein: CASSPRDRTYEQYF. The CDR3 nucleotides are TGTGCCAGCAGTCCGCGGGACCGAACCTACGAGCAGTACTTC.

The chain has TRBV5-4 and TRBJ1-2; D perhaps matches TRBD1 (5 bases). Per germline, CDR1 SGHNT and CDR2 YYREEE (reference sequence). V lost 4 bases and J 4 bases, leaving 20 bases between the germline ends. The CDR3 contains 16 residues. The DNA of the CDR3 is TGTGCCAGCAGCCCCGGGTGGGGGGAAAGGGCCTATGGCTACACCTTC. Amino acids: CASSPGWGERAYGYTF. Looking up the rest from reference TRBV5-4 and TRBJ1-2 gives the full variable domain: ETGVTQSPTHLIKTRGQQVTLRCSSQSGHNTVSWYQQALGQGPQFIFQYYREEENGRGNFPPRFSGLQFPNYSSELNVNALELDDSALYLCASSPGWGERAYGYTFGSGTRLTVV.

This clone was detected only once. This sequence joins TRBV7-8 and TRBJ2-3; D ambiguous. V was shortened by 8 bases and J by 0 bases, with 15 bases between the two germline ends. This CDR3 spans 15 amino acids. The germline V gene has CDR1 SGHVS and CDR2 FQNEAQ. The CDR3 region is CASGDRRSSTDTQYF. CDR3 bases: TGTGCCAGCGGAGACCGACGATCTAGCACAGATACGCAGTATTTT. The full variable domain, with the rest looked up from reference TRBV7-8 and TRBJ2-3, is GAGVSQSPRYKVAKRGQDVALRCDPISGHVSLFWYQQALGQGPEFLTYFQNEAQLDKSGLPSDRFFAERPEGSVSTLKIQRTQQEDSAVYLCASGDRRSSTDTQYFGPGTRLTVL.

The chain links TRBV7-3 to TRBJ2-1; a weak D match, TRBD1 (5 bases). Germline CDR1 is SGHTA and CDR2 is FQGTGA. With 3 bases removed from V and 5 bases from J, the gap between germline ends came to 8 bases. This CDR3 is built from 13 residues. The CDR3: CASSLGRHNEQFF. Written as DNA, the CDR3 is TGTGCCAGCAGCTTGGGGCGTCACAATGAGCAGTTCTTC.

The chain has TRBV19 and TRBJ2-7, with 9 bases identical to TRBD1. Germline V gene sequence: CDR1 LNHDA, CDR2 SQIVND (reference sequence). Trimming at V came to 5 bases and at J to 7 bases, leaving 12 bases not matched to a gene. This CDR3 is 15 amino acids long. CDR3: CASSPQSGTGREQYF. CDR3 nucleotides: TGTGCCAGTAGTCCCCAATCCGGGACAGGGAGAGAGCAGTACTTC. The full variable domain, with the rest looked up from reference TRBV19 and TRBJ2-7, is DGGITQSPKYLFRKEGQNVTLSCEQNLNHDAMYWYRQDPGQGLRLIYYSQIVNDFQKGDIAEGYSVSREKKESFPLTVTSAQKNPTAFYLCASSPQSGTGREQYFGPGTRLTVT.

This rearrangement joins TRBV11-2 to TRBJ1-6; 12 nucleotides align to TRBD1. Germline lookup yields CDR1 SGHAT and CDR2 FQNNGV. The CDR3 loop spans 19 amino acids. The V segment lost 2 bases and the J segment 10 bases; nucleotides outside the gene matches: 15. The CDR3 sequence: CASSLPGTGGVASKSPLHF. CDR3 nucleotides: TGTGCCAGCAGCTTACCCGGGACAGGGGGCGTAGCGTCGAAATCACCCCTCCACTTT.

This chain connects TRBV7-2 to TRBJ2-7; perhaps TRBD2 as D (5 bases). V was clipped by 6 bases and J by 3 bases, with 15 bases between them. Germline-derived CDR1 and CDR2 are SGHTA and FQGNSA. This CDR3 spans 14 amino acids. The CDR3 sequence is CASRIPGFDYEQYF. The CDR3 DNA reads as TGTGCCAGCAGGATTCCGGGGTTCGACTACGAGCAGTACTTC.

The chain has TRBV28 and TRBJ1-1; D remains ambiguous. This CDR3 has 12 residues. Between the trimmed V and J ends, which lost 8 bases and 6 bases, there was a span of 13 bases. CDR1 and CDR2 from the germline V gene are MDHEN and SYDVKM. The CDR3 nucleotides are TGTGCCAGCCGCGGAGGTCCGTCTGAAGCTTTCTTT. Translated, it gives CASRGGPSEAFF.

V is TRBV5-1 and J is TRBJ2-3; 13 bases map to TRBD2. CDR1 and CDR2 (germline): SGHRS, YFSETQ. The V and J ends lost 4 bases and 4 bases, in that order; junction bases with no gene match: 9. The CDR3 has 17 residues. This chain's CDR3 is CASSTGTSGNWADTQYF. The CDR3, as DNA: TGCGCCAGCAGCACCGGGACTAGCGGGAATTGGGCAGATACGCAGTATTTT.

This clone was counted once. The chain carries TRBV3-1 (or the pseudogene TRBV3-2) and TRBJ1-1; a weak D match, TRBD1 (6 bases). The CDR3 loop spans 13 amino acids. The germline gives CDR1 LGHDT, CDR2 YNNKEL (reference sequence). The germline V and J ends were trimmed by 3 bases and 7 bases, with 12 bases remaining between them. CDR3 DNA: TGTGCCAGCAGCCAGGGTAGGGGGGGTGAAGCTTTCTTT. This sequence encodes CASSQGRGGEAFF.

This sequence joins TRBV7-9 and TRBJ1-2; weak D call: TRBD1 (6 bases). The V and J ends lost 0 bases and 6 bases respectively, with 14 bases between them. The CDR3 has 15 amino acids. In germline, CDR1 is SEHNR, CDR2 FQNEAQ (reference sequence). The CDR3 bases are TGTGCCAGCAGCTTAGCTCCCTGGACAGAGGATGGCTACACCTTC. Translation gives CASSLAPWTEDGYTF. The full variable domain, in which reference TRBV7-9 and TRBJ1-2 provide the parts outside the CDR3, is DTGVSQNPRHKITKRGQNVTFRCDPISEHNRLYWYRQTLGQGPEFLTYFQNEAQLEKSRLLSDRFSAERPKGSFSTLEIQRTEQGDSAMYLCASSLAPWTEDGYTFGSGTRLTVV.

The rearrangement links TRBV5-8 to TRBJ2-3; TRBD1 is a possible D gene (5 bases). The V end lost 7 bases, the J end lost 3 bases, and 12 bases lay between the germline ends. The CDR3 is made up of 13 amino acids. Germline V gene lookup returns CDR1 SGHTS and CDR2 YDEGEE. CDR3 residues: CASAVGATDTQYF. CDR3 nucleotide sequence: TGTGCCAGCGCCGTTGGGGCAACAGATACGCAGTATTTT.

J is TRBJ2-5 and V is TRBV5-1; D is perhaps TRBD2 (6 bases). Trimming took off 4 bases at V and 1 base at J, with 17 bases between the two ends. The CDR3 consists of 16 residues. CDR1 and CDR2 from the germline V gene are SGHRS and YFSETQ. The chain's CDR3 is CASSPSLGGIQETQYF. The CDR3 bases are TGCGCCAGCAGCCCCTCCCTGGGGGGAATCCAAGAGACCCAGTACTTC.

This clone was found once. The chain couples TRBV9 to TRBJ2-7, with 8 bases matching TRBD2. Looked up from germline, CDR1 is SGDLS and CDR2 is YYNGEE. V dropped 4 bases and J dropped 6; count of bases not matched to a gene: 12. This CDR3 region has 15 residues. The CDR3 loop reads CASSLRTSQLSEQYF. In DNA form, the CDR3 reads TGTGCCAGCAGCCTACGGACTAGCCAGCTTAGCGAGCAGTACTTC.

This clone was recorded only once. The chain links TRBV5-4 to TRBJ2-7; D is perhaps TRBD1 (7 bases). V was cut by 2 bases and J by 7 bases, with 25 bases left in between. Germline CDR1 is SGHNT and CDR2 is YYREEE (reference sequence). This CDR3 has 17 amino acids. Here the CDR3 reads CASSFGGGKGASFEQYF. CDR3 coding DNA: TGTGCCAGCAGCTTCGGGGGTGGCAAGGGGGCTTCCTTTGAGCAGTACTTC.

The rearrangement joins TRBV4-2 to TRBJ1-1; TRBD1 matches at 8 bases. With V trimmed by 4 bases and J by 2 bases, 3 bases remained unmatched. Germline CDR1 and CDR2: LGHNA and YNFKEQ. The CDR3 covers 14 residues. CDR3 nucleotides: TGTGCCAGCAGCCTGACAGGGGCTAACACTGAAGCTTTCTTT. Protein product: CASSLTGANTEAFF.

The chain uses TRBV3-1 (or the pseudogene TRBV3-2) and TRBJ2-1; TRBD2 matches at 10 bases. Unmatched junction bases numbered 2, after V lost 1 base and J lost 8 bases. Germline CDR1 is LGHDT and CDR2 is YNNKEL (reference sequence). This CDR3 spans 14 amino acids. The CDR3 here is CASSQAGTSDEQFF. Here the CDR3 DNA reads TGTGCCAGCAGCCAAGCCGGGACTAGCGATGAGCAGTTCTTC.